These T cell receptor beta chains were read from a single sample in a study of blood T cell repertoires in COVID-19. Generated by immunoSEQ multiplex PCR, the TCRdb table keeps only in-frame clones and is missing some. The sample lists about 180,000 clones, around 85% seen once, with 15% to 20% in the top ten. The sample consisted of peripheral blood. All receptors derive from a person aged 65-85 years with COVID-19, enrolled during active disease. The CDR3 runs from the conserved cysteine through the conserved F or W. D genes are given only for firm matches. Clone size is given for some rows only: seen once, a few or many times, or a class if the clone is expanded.

size: once
J: TRBJ1-2
D: .
V: TRBV12-5
DNA: TGTGCTAGTGGTTTGGGCTCACAGGGAGGGTATGGCTACACCTTC
CDR3: CASGLGSQGGYGYTF

size: .
J: TRBJ2-1
D: .
V: TRBV5-4
DNA: TGTGCCAGCAGCTTGGGACTAGGGGCTAACAATGAGCAGTTCTTC
CDR3: CASSLGLGANNEQFF

size: .
J: TRBJ2-1
D: TRBD1
V: TRBV4-1
DNA: TGCGCCAGCAGCCAGCCGGGACAGGGGAGTGAGCAGTTCTTC
CDR3: CASSQPGQGSEQFF

size: .
J: TRBJ2-1
D: .
V: TRBV4-3
DNA: TGCGCCAGCAGCAAAGATATGATAGGGACTTACGGCTCCTACAATGAGCAGTTCTTC
CDR3: CASSKDMIGTYGSYNEQFF

size: .
J: TRBJ1-2
D: TRBD1
V: TRBV7-2
DNA: TGTGCCAGCAGCAACTCGGGACAGTCCTATGGCTACACCTTC
CDR3: CASSNSGQSYGYTF

size: .
J: TRBJ2-7
D: .
V: TRBV30
DNA: TGTGCTTGGGAACAGGGTCGCGAGCAGTACTTC
CDR3: CAWEQGREQYF

size: .
J: TRBJ1-1
D: .
V: TRBV7-9
DNA: TGTGCCAGCAGCCGTTCCTCTGAAGCTTTCTTT
CDR3: CASSRSSEAFF

size: .
J: TRBJ1-2
D: .
V: TRBV3-1/TRBV3-2
DNA: TGTGCCAGCAGCCAAGATTTACTGGTGGCAGGGCGCGGCTACACCTTC
CDR3: CASSQDLLVAGRGYTF

size: .
J: TRBJ2-1
D: TRBD2
V: TRBV27
DNA: TGTGCCAGCGGAATTTTAGCGGGGCAACAGTTCTTC
CDR3: CASGILAGQQFF

size: .
J: TRBJ2-7
D: .
V: TRBV7-2
DNA: TGTGCCAGCAGGTACCTAGCGACCTCCTACGAGCAGTACTTC
CDR3: CASRYLATSYEQYF

size: .
J: TRBJ1-6
D: .
V: TRBV7-8
DNA: TGTGCCAGCAAGGAACACGAGCGTTCACCCCTCCACTTT
CDR3: CASKEHERSPLHF

size: .
J: TRBJ2-3
D: TRBD2
V: TRBV7-2
DNA: TGTGCCAGCAGGGCGCGGACTAGCGGGGGGACTAGCACAGATACGCAGTATTTT
CDR3: CASRARTSGGTSTDTQYF

size: .
J: TRBJ2-1
D: .
V: TRBV11-3
DNA: TGTGCCAGCAGCTTTCTCGGGGGGCAAGTTGATGAGCAGTTCTTC
CDR3: CASSFLGGQVDEQFF

size: .
J: TRBJ2-2
D: .
V: TRBV5-8
DNA: TGTGCCAGCAGCATTACCGGGTCCTCCGGCACCGGGGAGCTGTTTTTT
CDR3: CASSITGSSGTGELFF

size: .
J: TRBJ1-4
D: .
V: TRBV3-1/TRBV3-2
DNA: TGTGCCAGCAGCCAAGTCATTAATGAAAAACTGTTTTTT
CDR3: CASSQVINEKLFF

size: .
J: TRBJ1-6
D: .
V: TRBV30
DNA: TGTGCCTGGATCGAGAACTCCTATAATTCACCCCTCCACTTT
CDR3: CAWIENSYNSPLHF

size: .
J: TRBJ1-6
D: .
V: TRBV28
DNA: TGTGCCAGCAGTTTTACAGATACCTATAATTCACCCCTCCACTTT
CDR3: CASSFTDTYNSPLHF

size: .
J: TRBJ2-5
D: .
V: TRBV9
DNA: TGTACCAGCAGCGTAGCATCCCCAGGATCCGGTGGAGAGACCCAGTACTTC
CDR3: CTSSVASPGSGGETQYF

size: .
J: TRBJ2-2
D: TRBD2
V: TRBV5-4
DNA: TGTGCCAGCAGCTTGGGGACTAGCCTACCCACCGGGGAGCTGTTTTTT
CDR3: CASSLGTSLPTGELFF

size: .
J: TRBJ2-7
D: .
V: TRBV2
DNA: TGTGCCAGCAATTCCCACGGAGGGGACGGGAGCTCCTACGAGCAGTACTTC
CDR3: CASNSHGGDGSSYEQYF

size: .
J: TRBJ2-4
D: .
V: TRBV6-1
DNA: TGTGCCAGCAGTGAAGTAAGGGAGCCCGGAAACATTCAGTACTTC
CDR3: CASSEVREPGNIQYF

size: .
J: TRBJ2-1
D: .
V: TRBV6-5
DNA: TGTGCCAGCACCAACTATTTCTCGGCCAATGAGCAGTTCTTC
CDR3: CASTNYFSANEQFF

size: .
J: TRBJ2-1
D: .
V: TRBV5-4
DNA: TGTGCCAGCAGCCCGGACAGAACCTCCTACAATGAGCAGTTCTTC
CDR3: CASSPDRTSYNEQFF

size: .
J: TRBJ2-3
D: TRBD2
V: TRBV24-1
DNA: TGTGCCACCAGTGACCCTTCGACTAGCGGGAGGTGGGGAGATACGCAGTATTTT
CDR3: CATSDPSTSGRWGDTQYF

size: .
J: TRBJ2-5
D: .
V: TRBV2
DNA: TGTGCCAGCAGTCCTGCGGGGATCCAAGAGACCCAGTACTTC
CDR3: CASSPAGIQETQYF

size: .
J: TRBJ2-1
D: .
V: TRBV19
DNA: TGTGCCAGTAGTCGCCCCCCCGCCGGTGAGCAGTTCTTC
CDR3: CASSRPPAGEQFF

size: .
J: TRBJ1-5
D: .
V: TRBV6-5
DNA: TGTGCCAGCAGTCCCGGACAGCCACTAAATCAGCCCCAGCATTTT
CDR3: CASSPGQPLNQPQHF